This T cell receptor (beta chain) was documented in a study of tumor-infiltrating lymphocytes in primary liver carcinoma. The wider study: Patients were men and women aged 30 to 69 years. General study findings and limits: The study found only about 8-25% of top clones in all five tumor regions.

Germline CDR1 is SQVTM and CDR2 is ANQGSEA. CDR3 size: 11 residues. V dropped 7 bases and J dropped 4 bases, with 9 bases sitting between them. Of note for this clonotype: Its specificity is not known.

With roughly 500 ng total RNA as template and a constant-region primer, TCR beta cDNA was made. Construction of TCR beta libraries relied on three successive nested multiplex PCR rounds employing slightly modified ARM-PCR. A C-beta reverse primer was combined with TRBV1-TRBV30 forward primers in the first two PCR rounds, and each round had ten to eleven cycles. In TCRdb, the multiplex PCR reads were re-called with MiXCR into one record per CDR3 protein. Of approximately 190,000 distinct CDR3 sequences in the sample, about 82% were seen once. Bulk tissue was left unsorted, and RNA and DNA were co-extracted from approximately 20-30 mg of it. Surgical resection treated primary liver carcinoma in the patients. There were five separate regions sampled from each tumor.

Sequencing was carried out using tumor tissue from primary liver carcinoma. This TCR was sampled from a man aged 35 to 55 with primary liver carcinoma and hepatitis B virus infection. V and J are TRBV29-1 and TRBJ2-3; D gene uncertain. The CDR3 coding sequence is TGCAGCGATGAGTTTTCAGATACGCAGTATTTT. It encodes CSDEFSDTQYF.